These 8 T cell receptor beta chains came from one sample sequenced in a study of T cells after somatic rescue of genetic block. Assay: immunoSEQ multiplex PCR; the TCRdb copy retains only in-frame clones and omits some. Among 67,000 or so clones, roughly 93% were seen once, and the ten largest hold around 2.8%. The sequencing input was peripheral blood mononuclear cells (PBMCs). The receptors come from a man younger than 45.

This clone occurred once. The chain has TRBV7-3 and TRBJ2-1; D might be TRBD2 (6 bases). Germline V gene lookup returns CDR1 SGHTA and CDR2 FQGTGA. V was trimmed by 1 base and J by 13 bases, leaving 11 bases between them. The CDR3 has 12 amino acids. The CDR3 reads CASSLSETSQFF. CDR3 coding DNA: TGTGCCAGCAGCTTAAGTGAGACTAGTCAGTTCTTC.

This chain uses TRBV6-1 with TRBJ2-7, with D uncertain. The CDR3 is 12 residues long. The V and J ends lost 5 bases and 3 bases respectively, with 8 bases between them. Per the germline V gene, CDR1 is MNHNS and CDR2 is SASEGT. In nucleotides, the CDR3 is TGTGCCAGCAGTTATGTCAGCTACGAGCAGTACTTC. It is translated as CASSYVSYEQYF.

The CDR3 region is CASSQRSGRVDTQYF. CDR3 nucleotides: TGCGCCAGCAGCCAACGTAGCGGGAGGGTAGATACGCAGTATTTT. J is TRBJ2-3 and V is TRBV4-1, with 11 positions matching TRBD2. Trimming cost V 2 bases and J 5 bases; bases outside gene matches: 3. CDR3 length: 15 residues. Per the germline V gene, CDR1 is MGHRA and CDR2 is YSYEKL.

The rearrangement links TRBV4-3 to TRBJ1-2; D is unclear. Germline CDR1 and CDR2: LGHNA and YSLEER. The CDR3 contains 13 residues. Between the trimmed V and J ends, which lost 0 bases and 4 bases, there was a span of 6 bases. CDR3 in amino acids: CASSQDGAYGYTF. The CDR3 DNA sequence: TGCGCCAGCAGCCAAGACGGCGCCTATGGCTACACCTTC.

This clone showed up just a few times. Additional DNA sequences in this sample encode the identical CDR3. The V gene is TRBV2, the J gene TRBJ1-5, with D uncertain. Per germline, CDR1 SNHLY and CDR2 FYNNEI. V lost 3 bases and J lost 0, with 3 bases in between. The length of the CDR3 is 13 residues. This chain's CDR3 is CASSEYSNQPQHF. The CDR3 DNA reads as TGTGCCAGCAGTGAGTATAGCAATCAGCCCCAGCATTTT.

This clone was detected only a few times. The genes are TRBV11-1 and TRBJ1-2; unclear D gene. In germline, CDR1 is SGHAT, CDR2 FQDESV (reference sequence). The CDR3 loop spans 13 amino acids. V lost 5 bases and J lost 0, with 7 bases in between. The CDR3 loop reads CASSHNTNYGYTF. The CDR3 DNA sequence: TGTGCCAGCAGCCATAATACTAACTATGGCTACACCTTC.

V and J are TRBV23-1 and TRBJ1-6; TRBD1 is a possible D gene (6 bases). TRBV23-1 is labeled an ORF, and its function is uncertain. V was clipped by 4 bases and J by 0 bases, with 16 bases between them. This CDR3 has 18 amino acids. CDR3 DNA: TGCGCCAGCAGTCCCGCGATGAGGGGGAGCTCCTATAATTCACCCCTCCACTTT. Translating it yields CASSPAMRGSSYNSPLHF.

This rearrangement joins TRBV6-4 to TRBJ2-3; no definite D call. The CDR3 contains 14 residues. Trimming took 2 bases from V and 1 from J, leaving 7 bases between them. The germline V gene encodes CDR1 MRHNA and CDR2 SNTAGT. CDR3 protein: CASSDTPGTDTQYF. The CDR3 nucleotides are TGTGCCAGCAGTGACACCCCCGGCACAGATACGCAGTATTTT.